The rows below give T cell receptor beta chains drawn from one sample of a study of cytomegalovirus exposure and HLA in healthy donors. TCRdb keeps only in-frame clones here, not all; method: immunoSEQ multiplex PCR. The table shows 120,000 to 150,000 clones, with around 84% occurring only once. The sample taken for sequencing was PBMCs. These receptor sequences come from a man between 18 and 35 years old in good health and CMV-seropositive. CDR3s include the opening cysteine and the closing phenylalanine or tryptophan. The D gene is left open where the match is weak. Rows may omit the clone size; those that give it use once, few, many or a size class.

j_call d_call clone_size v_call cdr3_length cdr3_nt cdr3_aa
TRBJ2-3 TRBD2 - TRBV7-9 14 TGTGCCAGCAGCAGGACTAGCGGGGAGGGTAGGCAGTATTTT CASSRTSGEGRQYF
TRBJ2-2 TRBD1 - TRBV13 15 TGTGCCAGCACCGCGACAGGGGCCTGGGCCGGGGAGCTGTTTTTT CASTATGAWAGELFF
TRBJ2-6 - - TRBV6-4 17 TGTGCCAGCAGTGACGGGACACGGAGCTCTGGGGCCAACGTCCTGACTTTC CASSDGTRSSGANVLTF
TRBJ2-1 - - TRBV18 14 TGTGCCAGCTCGAAGGTAGGGAGAGGCAATGAGCAGTTCTTC CASSKVGRGNEQFF
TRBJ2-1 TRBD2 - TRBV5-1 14 TGCGCCAGCAAAGGACTAGCGGGAGAAAATGAGCAGTTCTTC CASKGLAGENEQFF
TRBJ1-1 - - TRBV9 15 TGTGCCAGCAGCGTAGCAGGGTCCGTAGGCACTGAAGCTTTCTTT CASSVAGSVGTEAFF
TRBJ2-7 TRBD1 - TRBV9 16 TGTGCCAGCAGCGAGGGACCGGGACAGCTCTACTACGAGCAGTACTTC CASSEGPGQLYYEQYF
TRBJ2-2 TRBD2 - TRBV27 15 TGTGCCAGCAGCGGGACTAGCCGCCGCACCGGGGAGCTGTTTTTT CASSGTSRRTGELFF
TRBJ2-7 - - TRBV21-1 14 TGTGCCAGCAGCAAGGGGTGGGACACCTACGAGCAGTACTTC CASSKGWDTYEQYF
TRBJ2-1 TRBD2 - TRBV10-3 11 TGTGCCACCGGGGGGTACGATGAGCAGTTCTTC CATGGYDEQFF
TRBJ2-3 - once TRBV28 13 TGTGCCAGCAGCCGGACTGGCACAGATACGCAGTATTTT CASSRTGTDTQYF
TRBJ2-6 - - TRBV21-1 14 TGTGCCAGCCTGCCGGGACAGGGGGCCAACGTCCTGACTTTC CASLPGQGANVLTF
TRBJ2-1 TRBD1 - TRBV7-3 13 TGTGCCAGCAGCCCTCCCGGGACAGGGGAGCAGTTCTTC CASSPPGTGEQFF
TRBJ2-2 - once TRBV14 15 TGTGCCAGCAGCCGGCTCGGGGGGCCTATCGGGGAGCTGTTTTTT CASSRLGGPIGELFF
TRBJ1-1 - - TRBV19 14 TGTGCCAGTAGTATAGGGGCCCTCGGTGGTGAAGCTTTCTTT CASSIGALGGEAFF
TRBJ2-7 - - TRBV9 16 TGTGCCAGCAGCGTAGAGGGGGGGACAGGACCCTGGGAGCAGTACTTC CASSVEGGTGPWEQYF
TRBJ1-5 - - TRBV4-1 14 TGCGCCAGCAGCCAAGGGTTCGGGAATCAGCCCCAGCATTTT CASSQGFGNQPQHF
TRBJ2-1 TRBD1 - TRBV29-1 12 TGCAGCGTTGGGCAGGGGGCAAAGGAGCAGTTCTTC CSVGQGAKEQFF
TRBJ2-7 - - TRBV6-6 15 TGTGCCAGCAGTTACGCCACCCTAGGGGCCTACGAGCAGTACTTC CASSYATLGAYEQYF
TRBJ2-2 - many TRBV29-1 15 TGCAGCGTTGAAGATCGTGGGGGAGGCACCGGGGAGCTGTTTTTT CSVEDRGGGTGELFF
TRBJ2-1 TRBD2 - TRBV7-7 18 TGTGCTAGCAGCGTCCTAGCGGGAGGGCCGGGCTCCTACAATGAGCAGTTCTTC CASSVLAGGPGSYNEQFF
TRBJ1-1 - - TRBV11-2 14 TGTGCCAGCAGCTTGGGGGGTGTGAGGACTGAAGCTTTCTTT CASSLGGVRTEAFF
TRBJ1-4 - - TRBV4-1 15 TGCGCCAGCAGCCGAACAGACGCAACTAATGAAAAACTGTTTTTT CASSRTDATNEKLFF
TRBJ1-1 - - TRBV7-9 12 TGTGCCAGCAGCCTGACAGGAGGTGAAGCTTTCTTT CASSLTGGEAFF
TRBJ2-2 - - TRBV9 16 TGTGCCAGCAGCGCCTGGGAACAGGGAGGGACCGGGGAGCTGTTTTTT CASSAWEQGGTGELFF
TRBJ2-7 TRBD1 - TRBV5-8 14 TGTGCCAGCAGCTGGGGACAGGGAACCTACGAGCAGTACTTC CASSWGQGTYEQYF
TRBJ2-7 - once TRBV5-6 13 TGTGCCAGCAGCTTGGGTGGAGGCTGGGAGCAGTACTTC CASSLGGGWEQYF
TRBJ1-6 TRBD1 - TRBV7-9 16 TGTGCCAGCAGCTCCCTTGGACAGGGGTATAATTCACCCCTCCACTTT CASSSLGQGYNSPLHF
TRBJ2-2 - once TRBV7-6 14 TGTGCCAGCAGCTTTCAGGAATTCACCGGGGAGCTGTTTTTT CASSFQEFTGELFF